What follows is one T cell receptor (beta chain) and its context. These data are taken from a study of radiotherapy plus CTLA-4 blockade in lung cancer. CDR1 is SGHAT and CDR2 is FQNNGV in the germline V gene. Unmatched junction bases numbered 7, after V lost 2 bases and J lost 6 bases. The CDR3 length is 15 residues. TCRdb's copy holds only in-frame clones and misses some; the assay was immunoSEQ multiplex PCR. The repertoire holds tens of thousands of clones, with just over 75% as singletons. The receptor was derived from a human donor with non-small cell lung cancer who had a partial response to radiotherapy plus ipilimumab. This material consisted of peripheral blood, taken from a patient treated with radiotherapy plus ipilimumab. V gene TRBV11-2 combines with J gene TRBJ2-3, with 8 bases aligning to TRBD2. The CDR3 loop reads CASSLSGGEGDTQYF. CDR3 nucleotides: TGTGCCAGCAGCTTAAGCGGGGGCGAAGGGGATACGCAGTATTTT.